This TCR beta chain was identified in a study of radiotherapy plus CTLA-4 blockade in lung cancer. Study-level findings and limits: Tumor-origin TCR clones grew in blood after radiotherapy plus ipilimumab. Reports identified early blood T cell clone dynamics, with interferon-beta, as the best response predictor.

Notes on this clone: The antigen is undetermined.

Between the trimmed V and J ends, which lost 4 bases and 2 bases, there was a span of 14 bases. Germline CDR1 reads SGDLS; CDR2 reads YYNGEE. This CDR3 is built from 15 residues. Assay used: immunoSEQ multiplex PCR; TCRdb lists only in-frame clones, some missing. The data show tens of thousands of clones, with under 85% seen just once and 3.2% held by the top ten. People whose metastatic non-small-cell lung cancer was chemo-refractory got focal radiation along with CTLA-4 blockade by ipilimumab. This sample comprised peripheral blood, obtained from a patient treated with radiotherapy plus ipilimumab. The chain couples TRBV9 to TRBJ2-3, with D possibly matching TRBD2 (6 bases). The sequence was obtained from a human donor with non-small cell lung cancer who had a partial response to radiotherapy plus ipilimumab. CDR3 nucleotide sequence: TGTGCCAGCAGCCCCCAGGGACTTTACACAGATACGCAGTATTTT. Translated: CASSPQGLYTDTQYF.